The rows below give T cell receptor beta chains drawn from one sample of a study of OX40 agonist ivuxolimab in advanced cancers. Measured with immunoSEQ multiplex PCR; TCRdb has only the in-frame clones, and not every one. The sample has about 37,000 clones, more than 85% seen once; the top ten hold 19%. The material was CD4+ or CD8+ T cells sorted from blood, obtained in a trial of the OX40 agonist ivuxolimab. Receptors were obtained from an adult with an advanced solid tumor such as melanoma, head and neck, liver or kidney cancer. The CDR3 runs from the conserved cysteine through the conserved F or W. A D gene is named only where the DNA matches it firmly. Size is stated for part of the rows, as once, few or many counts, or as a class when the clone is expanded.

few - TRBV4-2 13 CASSQEPSDEQYF
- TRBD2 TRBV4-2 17 CASSQDPASGVGNEQFF
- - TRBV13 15 CASSELGQANYEQYF
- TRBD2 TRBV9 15 CASRSGTRSSDTQYF
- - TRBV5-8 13 CASSLRVNQPQHF
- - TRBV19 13 CASRGISTGELFF
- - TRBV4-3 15 CASSQERQGNQPQHF
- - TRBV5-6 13 CASSPGTNYGYTF
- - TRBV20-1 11 CSARGHNEQFF
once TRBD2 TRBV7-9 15 CASSLPSSGHYEQYF
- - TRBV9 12 CASSPELSPLHF
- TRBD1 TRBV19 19 CASSIHGTVKRVQNSPLHF
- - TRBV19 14 CASRVADYTGELFF
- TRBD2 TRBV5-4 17 CASSPGTSGGDIYEQYF
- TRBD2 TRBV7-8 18 CASSSPGDAGGNQETQYF
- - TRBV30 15 CAWEGGASSVDTQYF
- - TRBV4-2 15 CASSQPGRGTYEQYF
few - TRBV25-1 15 CASSGLNSGANVLTF
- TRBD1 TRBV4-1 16 CASSLRDRGEAYEQYF
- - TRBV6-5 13 CASSYVNTDTQYF
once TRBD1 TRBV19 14 CASSIWTGDQPQHF
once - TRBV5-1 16 CASSLESTYSNEKLFF
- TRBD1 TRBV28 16 CASSSGQGFFTDTQYF
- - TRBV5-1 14 CASSFRRTAETQYF
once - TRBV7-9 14 CASSLGGGTGGYTF
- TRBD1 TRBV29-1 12 CSVEDRQGGYTF
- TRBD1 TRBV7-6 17 CASSSPDRGLFGDKQYF
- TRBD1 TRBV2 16 CASSGDSPSGANVLTF
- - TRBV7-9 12 CASSPGNQPQHF
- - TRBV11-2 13 CASSWPWSYEQYF
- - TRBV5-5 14 CASSLGDRNYGYTF
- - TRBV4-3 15 CASSTVRALNTEAFF
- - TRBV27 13 CATSWGRPYEQYF
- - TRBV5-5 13 CASSQADGLQAFF
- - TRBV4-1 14 CASSQEAGTDTQYF
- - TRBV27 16 CASSLWSPRVGTEAFF
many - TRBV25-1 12 CASSGGGTEAFF
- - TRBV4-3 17 CASSQDRGPLAKNIQYF
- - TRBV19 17 CASSTQFQGLDNSPLHF
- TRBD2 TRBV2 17 CASSEFGLAGGPDEQFF
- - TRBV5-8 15 CASSWEGRGNQPQHF
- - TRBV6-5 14 CASSPGGDPQPQHF
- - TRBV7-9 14 CASSLEARAYGYTF
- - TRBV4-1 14 CASSHGEGSYEQYF
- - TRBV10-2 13 CASSVGSGNEQYF
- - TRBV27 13 CASSLGRSTEAFF
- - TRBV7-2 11 CASSFGETQYF
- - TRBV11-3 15 CASSPGISGANVLTF
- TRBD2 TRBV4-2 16 CASSPRGGKDQETQYF
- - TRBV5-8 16 CASSQEPGPNYNEQFF
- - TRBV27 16 CASGRASPSSYNEQFF
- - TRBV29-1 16 CSVEDWGGQANYGYTF